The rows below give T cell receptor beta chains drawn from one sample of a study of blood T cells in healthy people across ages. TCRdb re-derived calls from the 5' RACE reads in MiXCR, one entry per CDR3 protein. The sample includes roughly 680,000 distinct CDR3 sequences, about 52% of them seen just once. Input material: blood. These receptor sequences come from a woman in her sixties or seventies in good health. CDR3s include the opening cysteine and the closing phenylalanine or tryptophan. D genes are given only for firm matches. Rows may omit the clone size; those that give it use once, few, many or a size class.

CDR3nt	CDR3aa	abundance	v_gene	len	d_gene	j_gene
TGCGCCAGCAGCTTCGGAGGGGCGCAAGGCTACACCTTC	CASSFGGAQGYTF	few	TRBV5-1	13	.	TRBJ1-2
TGTGCCAGCAGTCCCAGGGCCTCAGTATACACAGATACGCAGTATTTT	CASSPRASVYTDTQYF	once	TRBV6-6	16	.	TRBJ2-3
TGCGCCAGCAGTGAACAGGGGAATCAAGAGACCCAGTACTTC	CASSEQGNQETQYF	few	TRBV5-1	14	TRBD1	TRBJ2-5
TGTGCCAGCAGCGCAACAGGGAGGGCCACTGAAGCTTTCTTT	CASSATGRATEAFF	.	TRBV7-2	14	.	TRBJ1-1
TGTGCCAGCTCACCACCGGGGGAGGACACCATATATTTT	CASSPPGEDTIYF	.	TRBV18	13	.	TRBJ1-3
TGTGCCAGCAGCCGACAACTAGCGGGAGATACGCAGTATTTT	CASSRQLAGDTQYF	.	TRBV5-6	14	TRBD2	TRBJ2-3
TGCAGTGCGCGGTCATACGACAATGAGCAGTTCTTC	CSARSYDNEQFF	.	TRBV20-1	12	.	TRBJ2-1
TGTGCCAGCAGTTACGCCGACAGGGGCTCTGAAAAACTGTTTTTT	CASSYADRGSEKLFF	.	TRBV6-2/TRBV6-3	15	TRBD1	TRBJ1-4
TGTGCCAGTGGACGGGAGTACAATGAGCAGTTCTTC	CASGREYNEQFF	.	TRBV6-6	12	.	TRBJ2-1
TGTGCCACCAGCAGAGGACTAATACAAGACAATGAGCAGTTCTTC	CATSRGLIQDNEQFF	.	TRBV15	15	.	TRBJ2-1
TGTGCCAGCAGCCAAGTATTTAGATGGACAGGGTCTTCATACGAGCAGTACTTC	CASSQVFRWTGSSYEQYF	many	TRBV4-2	18	TRBD1	TRBJ2-7